The next 22 T cell receptor beta chains were all read from a single sample in a study of T cells after somatic rescue of genetic block. Clones were read by immunoSEQ multiplex PCR, and TCRdb kept only the in-frame ones, dropping some. Altogether 12,000 or so clones are present, about 76% being singletons, with the ten largest covering roughly 12%. The sample taken for sequencing was peripheral blood mononuclear cells (PBMCs). The source is a boy younger than 18.

V and J are TRBV5-4 and TRBJ2-1; tentatively, D is TRBD1 (7 bases). V was clipped by 0 bases and J by 8 bases, with 15 bases between them. The CDR3 runs 15 residues. Germline V gene sequence: CDR1 SGHNT, CDR2 YYREEE (reference sequence). CDR3 sequence reads: CASSLGQGGFDEQFF. The CDR3 DNA is TGTGCCAGCAGCTTGGGACAGGGAGGATTTGATGAGCAGTTCTTC.

This chain joins TRBV4-1 and TRBJ2-7, with 8 bases identical to TRBD2. The CDR3 extends over 14 amino acids. V lost 3 bases to trimming and J lost 5 bases; unmatched junction nucleotides: 6. CDR1 and CDR2 from the germline V gene are MGHRA and YSYEKL. This chain's CDR3 is CASSQETSVNEQYF. The CDR3 DNA reads as TGCGCCAGCAGCCAGGAGACTAGCGTAAACGAGCAGTACTTC.

This chain uses TRBV28 with TRBJ2-7; D gene unclear. This CDR3 is built from 12 residues. CDR1 and CDR2 (germline): MDHEN, SYDVKM. Trimming left V 5 bases short and J 1 base short, with 6 bases between. CDR3 DNA: TGTGCCAGCAGTCTCGGATCCTACGAGCAGTACTTC. As protein: CASSLGSYEQYF.

The V and J genes are TRBV7-3 and TRBJ2-7, with D perhaps TRBD1 or TRBD2 (6 bases each). Trimming stripped 7 bases from V and 4 bases from J, with 23 bases between. This CDR3 spans 16 amino acids. The germline CDR1 and CDR2 sequences are SGHTA and FQGTGA. The CDR3 is CASIHVRGPGAYEQYF. In nucleotides, the CDR3 is TGTGCCAGCATCCACGTCCGCGGTCCGGGGGCGTACGAGCAGTACTTC.

This clone was seen more than once but under ten times. This sequence joins TRBV7-8 and TRBJ2-7, with D possibly being TRBD1 (5 bases). CDR1 is SGHVS, CDR2 FQNEAQ, per germline. V lost 2 bases, J lost 3 bases, and 14 bases lay in between. The CDR3 contains 15 residues. DNA of the CDR3: TGTGCCAGCAGCTTATATTTTGGACATTTCTACGAGCAGTACTTC. Its translation is CASSLYFGHFYEQYF. Complete variable domain (other parts from reference TRBV7-8 and TRBJ2-7): GAGVSQSPRYKVAKRGQDVALRCDPISGHVSLFWYQQALGQGPEFLTYFQNEAQLDKSGLPSDRFFAERPEGSVSTLKIQRTQQEDSAVYLCASSLYFGHFYEQYFGPGTRLTVT.

This chain connects TRBV5-5 to TRBJ2-3; D is uncertain. Trimming left V 5 bases short and J 2 bases short, with 6 bases between. The CDR3 contains 12 residues. The V gene's germline CDR1 is SGHKS and CDR2 YYEKEE (reference sequence). This CDR3 reads CASSFPTDTQYF. CDR3 DNA sequence: TGTGCCAGCAGTTTTCCCACAGATACGCAGTATTTT.

This clone was picked up one time. A junction end diverges from the germline sequence, so it may reflect a read error. The chain combines TRBV7-7 with TRBJ2-5, with 11 bases lining up with TRBD2. This CDR3 region has 14 residues. Per the germline V gene, CDR1 is SSHAT and CDR2 is FNYEAQ (reference sequence). The CDR3 nucleotides read TGTGCTAGCAGTAGCGGGAGGGCCGGGGAGACCCAGTACTTC. It codes for CASSSGRAGETQYF.

CDR3 sequence reads: CAWSPQGNQPQHF. The CDR3 DNA reads TGTGCCTGGAGTCCACAGGGGAATCAGCCCCAGCATTTT. The J gene is TRBJ1-5, the V gene TRBV30, with 7 bases identical to TRBD1. The V segment lost 2 bases and the J segment 4 bases; nucleotides outside the gene matches: 2. The germline V gene has CDR1 GTSNPN and CDR2 SVGIG (reference sequence). The CDR3 contains 13 residues. The entire variable domain, with the rest obtained from reference TRBV30 and TRBJ1-5, is as follows: SQTIHQWPATLVQPVGSPLSLECTVEGTSNPNLYWYRQAAGRGLQLLFYSVGIGQISSEVPQNLSASRPQDRQFILSSKKLLLSDSGFYLCAWSPQGNQPQHFGDGTRLSIL.

This chain links TRBV6-5 with TRBJ1-3; the match to TRBD1 covers 8 bases. This CDR3 is 15 amino acids long. With V trimmed by 6 bases and J by 0 bases, 4 bases remained unmatched. Germline V gives CDR1 MNHEY, CDR2 SVGAGI. This CDR3 reads CASSRQGFSGNTIYF. CDR3 in DNA: TGTGCCAGCAGCCGACAGGGGTTCTCTGGAAACACCATATATTTT.

The chain couples TRBV27 to TRBJ2-5; D not resolved. This CDR3 is built from 13 residues. CDR1 MNHEY and CDR2 SMNVEV come from the germline V gene (reference sequence). The germline V and J ends were trimmed by 5 bases and 1 base, with 8 bases remaining between them. The CDR3 DNA sequence: TGTGCCAGCAGTCTCTTCCTCCAAGAGACCCAGTACTTC. Translation gives CASSLFLQETQYF.

The V and J genes are TRBV6-1 and TRBJ2-3; 11 nucleotides match TRBD2. This CDR3 is built from 15 residues. CDR1 and CDR2 from the germline V gene are MNHNS and SASEGT. With 6 bases clipped from V and 4 bases from J, the junction kept 6 bases outside the gene matches. The CDR3 reads CASSVLAGVADTQYF. DNA for the CDR3: TGTGCCAGCAGCGTACTAGCGGGGGTCGCAGATACGCAGTATTTT.

The V gene is TRBV11-2, the J gene TRBJ2-5, with TRBD2 identical over 8 bases. CDR1 and CDR2 (germline): SGHAT, FQNNGV. J lost 2 bases, V lost 1 base, and 3 bases had no gene match. This CDR3 is built from 15 residues. The CDR3 protein is CASSLGQRGQETQYF. DNA of the CDR3: TGTGCCAGCAGCTTAGGCCAGCGGGGGCAAGAGACCCAGTACTTC.

In DNA, the CDR3 is TGTGCCAGCAGTTCCCCCCCAGGGGGAAGGAATGGCTACACCTTC. Its translation: CASSSPPGGRNGYTF. The chain is built from TRBV6-5 and TRBJ1-2; 7 bases map to TRBD1. J lost 6 bases, V lost 4 bases, and 11 bases had no gene match. The V gene's germline CDR1 is MNHEY and CDR2 SVGAGI. This CDR3 has 15 residues.

The rearrangement links TRBV6-5 to TRBJ2-4; D gene ambiguous. This CDR3 is built from 9 residues. V was shortened by 5 bases and J by 15 bases, with 8 bases between the two germline ends. CDR1 is MNHEY, CDR2 SVGAGI, per germline. Here the CDR3 reads CASSNRGYF. The CDR3 bases are TGTGCCAGCAGTAATCGCGGGTACTTC.

This chain links TRBV19 with TRBJ2-5; 14 bases map to TRBD2. V lost 8 bases, J lost 4 bases, and 18 bases stayed unmatched. The CDR3 sequence is 19 residues long. Germline CDR1 is LNHDA and CDR2 is SQIVND (reference sequence). DNA for the CDR3: TGTGCCAGTCGCCTTACCGGGACTAGCGGGGGTTGGGCAAGAGAGACCCAGTACTTC. This encodes CASRLTGTSGGWARETQYF. The full variable domain, in which reference TRBV19 and TRBJ2-5 provide the parts outside the CDR3, is DGGITQSPKYLFRKEGQNVTLSCEQNLNHDAMYWYRQDPGQGLRLIYYSQIVNDFQKGDIAEGYSVSREKKESFPLTVTSAQKNPTAFYLCASRLTGTSGGWARETQYFGPGTRLLVL.

The rearrangement links TRBV28 to TRBJ2-7; 9 bases are a match to TRBD1. There are 15 residues in the CDR3. The ends lost 6 bases at V and 6 bases at J; junction bases unmatched: 12. Germline V gene sequence: CDR1 MDHEN, CDR2 SYDVKM. CDR3 region: CASRRPGQGWREQYF. The CDR3 nucleotides read TGTGCCAGCAGACGTCCGGGACAGGGCTGGCGCGAGCAGTACTTC.

The chain joins TRBV18 to TRBJ2-3, with a possible D match to TRBD1 (5 bases). The germline V and J ends were trimmed by 0 bases and 3 bases, with 16 bases remaining between them. Germline V gene sequence: CDR1 KGHSH, CDR2 LQKENI. This CDR3 is 17 amino acids long. The CDR3 nucleotides are TGTGCCAGCTCACCACCGGGCAGGGCGGTCGGGACAGATACGCAGTATTTT. Amino acids: CASSPPGRAVGTDTQYF.

This chain links TRBV5-1 with TRBJ2-7; 7 bases agree with TRBD2. V trimming: 4 bases; J trimming: 0 bases; junction bases outside the gene matches: 16. From germline, CDR1 is SGHRS and CDR2 YFSETQ. This CDR3 has 18 amino acids. CDR3 in DNA: TGCGCCAGCAGCCCATTTCCCCCCGGGACTATCACCTCCTACGAGCAGTACTTC. Translated: CASSPFPPGTITSYEQYF. The whole variable domain, remainder taken from reference TRBV5-1 and TRBJ2-7, is KAGVTQTPRYLIKTRGQQVTLSCSPISGHRSVSWYQQTPGQGLQFLFEYFSETQRNKGNFPGRFSGRQFSNSRSEMNVSTLELGDSALYLCASSPFPPGTITSYEQYFGPGTRLTVT.

V gene TRBV4-2 combines with J gene TRBJ2-1, with 7 bases fitting TRBD1. Trimming at V came to 1 base and at J to 6 bases, leaving 9 bases not matched to a gene. This CDR3 is 16 amino acids long. CDR1 and CDR2 from the germline V gene are LGHNA and YNFKEQ. The CDR3 DNA reads as TGTGCCAGCAGCCAAGCTTGGACAGGCCCCTTCAATGAGCAGTTCTTC. It specifies CASSQAWTGPFNEQFF.

This clone was counted a single time. This sequence joins TRBV29-1 and TRBJ2-1, with a tentative D call TRBD2 (7 bases). The V end was cut by 6 bases, the J end by 8 bases, with 29 bases between. This CDR3 has 17 amino acids. From germline, CDR1 is SQVTM and CDR2 ANQGSEA. The CDR3 is CSVLGGGQLLSSYEQFF. CDR3 nucleotide sequence: TGCAGCGTCCTAGGGGGAGGGCAACTCCTTTCGAGCTATGAGCAGTTCTTC.

The rearrangement joins TRBV10-3 to TRBJ2-1, with TRBD2 matching 8 bases. This CDR3 is 14 amino acids long. In germline, CDR1 is ENHRY, CDR2 SYGVKD. The V segment lost 6 bases and the J segment 5 bases; nucleotides outside the gene matches: 6. In DNA form, the CDR3 reads TGTGCCATCAGGGATAGCGGGGCCAACAATGAGCAGTTCTTC. Translated: CAIRDSGANNEQFF.

This chain joins TRBV4-1 and TRBJ1-3; D is unresolved. V was pared by 2 bases and J by 4 bases, with 12 bases between. The CDR3 is 15 amino acids. Germline lookup yields CDR1 MGHRA and CDR2 YSYEKL. The CDR3 DNA reads as TGCGCCAGCAGCCAACCTCTAGGGAGGGGAAACACCATATATTTT. As protein: CASSQPLGRGNTIYF.